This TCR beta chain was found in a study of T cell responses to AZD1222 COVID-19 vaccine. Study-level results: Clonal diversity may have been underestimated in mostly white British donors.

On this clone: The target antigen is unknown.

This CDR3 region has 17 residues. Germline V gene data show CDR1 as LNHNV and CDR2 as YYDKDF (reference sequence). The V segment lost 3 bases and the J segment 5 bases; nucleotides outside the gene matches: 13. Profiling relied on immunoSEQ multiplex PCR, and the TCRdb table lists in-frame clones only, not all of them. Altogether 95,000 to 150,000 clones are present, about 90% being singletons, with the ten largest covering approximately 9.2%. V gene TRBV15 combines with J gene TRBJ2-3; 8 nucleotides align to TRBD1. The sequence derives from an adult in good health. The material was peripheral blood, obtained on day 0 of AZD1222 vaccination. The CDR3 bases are TGTGCCACCAGCAGTAATGCCCGCAGGGGGCCGGGAGATACGCAGTATTTT. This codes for CATSSNARRGPGDTQYF.